The rows below give T cell receptor beta chains drawn from one sample of a study of cytomegalovirus exposure and HLA in healthy donors. Clones were sequenced by immunoSEQ multiplex PCR, and TCRdb holds only the in-frame ones, with some missing. The sample holds around 190,000 clones, 75% to 85% seen once. Sequenced: PBMCs. Every receptor here comes from a woman aged 45-65 years in good health and CMV-seronegative. The CDR3 runs from the conserved cysteine through the conserved F or W. The order of the fields is CDR3 DNA, CDR3 protein, D gene, V gene, clone size, J gene. A D gene is named only where the DNA matches it firmly. The size field is filled for only some rows; it gives once, few, many or a size class.

TGTGCCAGCAGCTCCCTCGCCGGGACATCTGGAAACACCATATATTTT	CASSSLAGTSGNTIYF	-	TRBV9	-	TRBJ1-3
TGCGCCAGCAGCCCTGGCGGGCCCATGAACACTGAAGCTTTCTTT	CASSPGGPMNTEAFF	-	TRBV5-1	-	TRBJ1-1
TGTGCCAGCAGCGTAGGACACGTGAACACTGAAGCTTTCTTT	CASSVGHVNTEAFF	-	TRBV9	-	TRBJ1-1
TGTGCCAGCAGCGTAGGCCCTAGCGGGAGCACAGATACGCAGTATTTT	CASSVGPSGSTDTQYF	TRBD2	TRBV9	-	TRBJ2-3
TGTGCCAGTAGTATACCAGGGCCCACTGAAGCTTTCTTT	CASSIPGPTEAFF	-	TRBV19	-	TRBJ1-1
TGTGCCAGCAGCGGGGGGAGCTACGAGCAGTACTTC	CASSGGSYEQYF	-	TRBV7-2	-	TRBJ2-7
TGTGCCAGCAGTAACCAGGGGAACACTGAAGCTTTCTTT	CASSNQGNTEAFF	-	TRBV2	-	TRBJ1-1
TGTGCCAGCAGCCCTGGGACAGGGCCAGTTTTTAATGAAAAACTGTTTTTT	CASSPGTGPVFNEKLFF	TRBD1	TRBV11-2	-	TRBJ1-4
TGCGCCCCCAACAACCAAAACACCATATATTTT	CAPNNQNTIYF	-	TRBV5-1	-	TRBJ1-3
TGTGCCAGCAGTCTCGGAGAGACCCAGTACTTC	CASSLGETQYF	-	TRBV2	-	TRBJ2-5
TGTGCCAGCCGCACTAGCGGGGGTAACACCGGGGAGCTGTTTTTT	CASRTSGGNTGELFF	TRBD2	TRBV7-3	-	TRBJ2-2
TGTGCCAGCAGCCACTCAAGCGGAGGCACAGATACGCAGTATTTT	CASSHSSGGTDTQYF	-	TRBV9	-	TRBJ2-3
TGTGCCAGCTCCCCGGACAGAACCAGCTCTGGGGCCAACGTCCTGACTTTC	CASSPDRTSSGANVLTF	-	TRBV18	few	TRBJ2-6
TGTGCCAGCTCATCACGAGACAGAGCCTATGGCTACACCTTC	CASSSRDRAYGYTF	-	TRBV18	-	TRBJ1-2
TGTGCCAGCAGCGTAGGTTTTGCGGCTGCTAGCTCCTACAATGAGCAGTTCTTC	CASSVGFAAASSYNEQFF	-	TRBV9	few	TRBJ2-1
TGCAGTGCTATAGGAGTGGAGCAGTTCTTC	CSAIGVEQFF	-	TRBV20-1	-	TRBJ2-1
TGTGCCAGCAGTGAAGTTTTTAGCGGCTACTACAATGAGCAGTTCTTC	CASSEVFSGYYNEQFF	-	TRBV6-1	once	TRBJ2-1
TGTGCCAGCAGCTCTCCTAGCGGGACGGGGAACAATGAGCAGTTCTTC	CASSSPSGTGNNEQFF	TRBD2	TRBV5-4	-	TRBJ2-1
TGCGCCAGCAGCCATCTAAACAGGGCCTCTGGAAACACCATATATTTT	CASSHLNRASGNTIYF	-	TRBV4-3	-	TRBJ1-3
TGTGCCAGCAGCTTATCGGTCCAGGTGGAAGAGACCCAGTACTTC	CASSLSVQVEETQYF	-	TRBV7-8	-	TRBJ2-5
TGCGCCAGCAGCTTGTTCACGGCAGGGCGGAACTCCTACAATGAGCAGTTCTTC	CASSLFTAGRNSYNEQFF	-	TRBV5-1	-	TRBJ2-1
TGTGCCAGCAGCTTAGTTTACGAGGCGGGCTATGGCTACACCTTC	CASSLVYEAGYGYTF	-	TRBV7-8	-	TRBJ1-2
TGTGCCACAAGTCCCGAGGGACTAGCGGTGTACAATGAGCAGTTCTTC	CATSPEGLAVYNEQFF	TRBD2	TRBV28	-	TRBJ2-1
TGTGCCAGCAGCTTCCCTAGCGGGGCAGATACGCAGTATTTT	CASSFPSGADTQYF	TRBD2	TRBV7-2	-	TRBJ2-3
TGTGCCAGCAGTTACTTACAGGGGGCGGGCTATGGCTACACCTTC	CASSYLQGAGYGYTF	TRBD1	TRBV6-5	-	TRBJ1-2
TGTTCCAGCAATCGAGTCGATACGCAGTATTTT	CSSNRVDTQYF	-	TRBV7-9	-	TRBJ2-3
TGTGCCAGCAGTTTAGTCTTCGGGACACCCCTCCACTTT	CASSLVFGTPLHF	-	TRBV27	-	TRBJ1-6